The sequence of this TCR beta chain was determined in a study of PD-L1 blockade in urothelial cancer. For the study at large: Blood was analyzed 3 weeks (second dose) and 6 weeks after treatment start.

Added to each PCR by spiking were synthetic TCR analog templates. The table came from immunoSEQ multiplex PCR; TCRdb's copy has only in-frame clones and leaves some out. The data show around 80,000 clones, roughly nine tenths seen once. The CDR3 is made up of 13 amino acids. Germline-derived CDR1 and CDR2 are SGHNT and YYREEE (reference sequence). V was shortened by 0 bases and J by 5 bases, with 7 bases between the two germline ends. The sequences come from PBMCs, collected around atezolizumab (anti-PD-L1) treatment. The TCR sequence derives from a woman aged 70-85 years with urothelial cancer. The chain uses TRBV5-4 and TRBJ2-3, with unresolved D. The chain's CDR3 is CASSLVPVDTQYF. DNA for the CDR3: TGTGCCAGCAGCTTGGTTCCAGTAGATACGCAGTATTTT.